This T cell receptor (beta chain) is from a study of blood T cell repertoires in COVID-19. Study at large: From T cells, B-cell-depleted T cells, or PBMCs came the material, which was cDNA or gDNA.

Trimming left V 0 bases short and J 4 bases short, with 12 bases between. The CDR3 is 15 residues long. Germline values: CDR1 MNHEY, CDR2 SVGAGI. Assay: immunoSEQ multiplex PCR; the TCRdb copy retains only in-frame clones and omits some. The sample includes 150,000 or so clones, roughly 86% seen only once; the top ten take around 15%. This chain joins TRBV6-5 and TRBJ1-2, with D tentatively TRBD1 (5 bases). This clonotype originated in a human donor with acute or convalescent COVID-19. The donor label of this sample is uncertain. Sequencing used peripheral blood. The CDR3 loop reads CASSYSYRPRYGYTF. CDR3 sequence (DNA): TGTGCCAGCAGTTACTCGTACAGGCCCCGCTATGGCTACACCTTC.